These T cell receptor beta chains were read from a single sample in a study of CD4 T cells in relation to SARS-CoV-2 and coronaviruses. Which antigens these TCRs recognize remains unknown. Assay used: immunoSEQ multiplex PCR; TCRdb lists only in-frame clones, some missing. The sample carries about 15,000 clones, around 78% recorded once. Sequencing was carried out using CD4+ T cells from PBMCs, cultured in vitro. These receptors were obtained from a human donor in good health. Each CDR3 is given with its conserved first and last residue. The D gene is left open where the match is weak. The listing skips clone size in some rows; elsewhere it reads once, few, many or a size class.

-,few,TRBJ2-7,21,TRBV29-1,CSVGDRFFRSQGASGSYEQYF,TGCAGCGTTGGAGATCGTTTTTTTCGTTCACAGGGGGCTAGCGGGAGCTATGAGCAGTACTTC
-,few,TRBJ1-1,16,TRBV5-6,CASSFIPGHLNTEAFF,TGTGCCAGCAGCTTTATACCGGGACACCTAAACACTGAAGCTTTCTTT
TRBD2,-,TRBJ2-3,15,TRBV11-2,CASSLYETSADTQYF,TGTGCCAGCAGCTTATATGAGACTAGCGCAGATACGCAGTATTTT
-,-,TRBJ2-7,15,TRBV3-1/TRBV3-2,CASSQEGRLYYEQYF,TGTGCCAGCAGCCAAGAAGGCAGGCTGTACTACGAGCAGTACTTC
TRBD2,-,TRBJ2-1,15,TRBV4-2,CASSQEEREYNEQFF,TGTGCCAGCAGCCAAGAAGAGCGGGAGTACAATGAGCAGTTCTTC
TRBD1,-,TRBJ1-2,13,TRBV7-9,CASSAQGAYGYTF,TGTGCCAGCAGCGCACAGGGGGCGTATGGCTACACCTTC
TRBD2,-,TRBJ2-5,18,TRBV11-2,CASSLGRGAGGPRETQYF,TGTGCCAGCAGCTTAGGGAGGGGGGCGGGGGGGCCTCGGGAGACCCAGTACTTC
-,-,TRBJ2-1,14,TRBV7-9,CASSLVGHSNEQFF,TGTGCCAGCAGCTTAGTCGGCCATTCCAATGAGCAGTTCTTC
TRBD2,-,TRBJ2-2,16,TRBV7-2,CASSLEPSGRTGELFF,TGTGCCAGCAGCTTAGAACCTAGCGGTCGGACCGGGGAGCTGTTTTTT
-,-,TRBJ1-3,16,TRBV14,CASSQELPGTGDTIYF,TGTGCCAGCAGCCAAGAGCTACCCGGGACTGGCGACACCATATATTTT
-,-,TRBJ2-2,14,TRBV19,CASTSKRNTGELFF,TGTGCCAGTACCTCGAAGCGAAACACCGGGGAGCTGTTTTTT
TRBD1,-,TRBJ2-5,16,TRBV5-1,CASSLGTGFGQETQYF,TGCGCCAGCAGCTTGGGGACAGGGTTCGGTCAAGAGACCCAGTACTTC
TRBD1,-,TRBJ1-4,16,TRBV4-1,CASSQSAPGGFEKLFF,TGCGCCAGCAGCCAGAGTGCCCCAGGGGGCTTTGAAAAACTGTTTTTT
-,-,TRBJ2-3,15,TRBV25-1,CASSARQSFTDTQYF,TGTGCCAGCAGTGCTAGACAGAGTTTCACAGATACGCAGTATTTT
-,-,TRBJ1-1,13,TRBV10-3,CAIGEGPNTEAFF,TGTGCCATCGGGGAGGGGCCGAACACTGAAGCTTTCTTT
TRBD2,-,TRBJ2-7,15,TRBV27,CASSLAAGGLYEQYF,TGTGCCAGCAGTTTAGCGGCGGGAGGGCTCTACGAGCAGTACTTC
TRBD2,-,TRBJ2-6,14,TRBV6-5,CASQSGGGGNVLTF,TGTGCCAGCCAATCCGGGGGGGGTGGCAACGTCCTGACTTTC
-,-,TRBJ2-1,14,TRBV5-1,CASSLGTRNNEQFF,TGCGCCAGCAGCTTAGGGACCAGGAACAATGAGCAGTTCTTC